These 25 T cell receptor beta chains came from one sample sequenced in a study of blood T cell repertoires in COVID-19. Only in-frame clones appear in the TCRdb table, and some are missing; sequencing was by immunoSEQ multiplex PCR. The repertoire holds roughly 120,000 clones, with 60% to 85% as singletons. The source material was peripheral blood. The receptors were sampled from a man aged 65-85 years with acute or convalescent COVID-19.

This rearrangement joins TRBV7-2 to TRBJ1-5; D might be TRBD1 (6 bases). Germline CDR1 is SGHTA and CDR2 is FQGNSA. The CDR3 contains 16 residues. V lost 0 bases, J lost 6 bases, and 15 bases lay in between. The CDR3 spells CASSLALQGFSQPQHF. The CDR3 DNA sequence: TGTGCCAGCAGCTTAGCCCTTCAGGGGTTTAGTCAGCCCCAGCATTTT.

The CDR3 region is CASSLAGDKTEQYF. CDR3 sequence (DNA): TGTGCCAGCAGCTTAGCAGGGGACAAGACCGAGCAGTACTTC. The V and J genes are TRBV7-9 and TRBJ2-7, with D possibly TRBD1 on 6 matching bases. This CDR3 spans 14 amino acids. The ends were cut back, 0 bases at V and 6 bases at J, with 12 bases in the middle. CDR1 SEHNR and CDR2 FQNEAQ come from the germline V gene (reference sequence).

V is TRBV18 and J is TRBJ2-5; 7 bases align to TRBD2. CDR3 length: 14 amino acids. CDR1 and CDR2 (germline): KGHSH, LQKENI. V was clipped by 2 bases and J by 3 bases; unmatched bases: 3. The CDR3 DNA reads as TGTGCCAGCTCACCAGCGGGGGTAAAAGAGACCCAGTACTTC. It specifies CASSPAGVKETQYF.

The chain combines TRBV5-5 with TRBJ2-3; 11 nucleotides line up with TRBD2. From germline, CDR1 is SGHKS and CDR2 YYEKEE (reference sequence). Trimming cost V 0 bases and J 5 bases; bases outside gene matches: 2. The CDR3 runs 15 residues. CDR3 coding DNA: TGTGCCAGCAGCTTGGAGGGACTAGCGGTAGATACGCAGTATTTT. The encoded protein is CASSLEGLAVDTQYF.

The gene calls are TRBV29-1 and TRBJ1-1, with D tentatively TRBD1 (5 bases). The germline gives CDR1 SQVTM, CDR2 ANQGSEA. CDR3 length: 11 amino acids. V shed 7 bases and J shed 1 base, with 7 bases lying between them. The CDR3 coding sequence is TGCAGCGCTACAGGGAACACTGAAGCTTTCTTT. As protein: CSATGNTEAFF.

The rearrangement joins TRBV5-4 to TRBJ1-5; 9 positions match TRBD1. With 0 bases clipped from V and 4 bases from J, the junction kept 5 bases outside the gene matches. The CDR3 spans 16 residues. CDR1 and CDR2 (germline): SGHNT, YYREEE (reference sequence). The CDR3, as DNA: TGTGCCAGCAGCTTGGGGGGACAGGGTAGAAATCAGCCCCAGCATTTT. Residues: CASSLGGQGRNQPQHF.

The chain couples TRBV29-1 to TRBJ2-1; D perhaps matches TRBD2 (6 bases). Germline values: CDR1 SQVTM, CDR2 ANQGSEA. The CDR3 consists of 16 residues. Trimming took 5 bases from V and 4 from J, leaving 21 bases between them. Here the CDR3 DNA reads TGCAGCGTTCGGTTGACGGGGACTCCTTTTTACAATGAGCAGTTCTTC. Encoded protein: CSVRLTGTPFYNEQFF.

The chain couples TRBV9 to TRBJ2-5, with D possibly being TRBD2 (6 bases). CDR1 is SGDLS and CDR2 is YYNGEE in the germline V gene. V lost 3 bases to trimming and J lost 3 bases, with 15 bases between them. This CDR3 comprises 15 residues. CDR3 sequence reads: CASSAGGYLEETQYF. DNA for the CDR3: TGTGCCAGCAGCGCCGGGGGATATCTCGAAGAGACCCAGTACTTC.

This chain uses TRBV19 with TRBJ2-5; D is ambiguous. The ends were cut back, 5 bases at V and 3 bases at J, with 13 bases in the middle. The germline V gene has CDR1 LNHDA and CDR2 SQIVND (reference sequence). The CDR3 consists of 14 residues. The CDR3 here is CASSQDYIEETQYF. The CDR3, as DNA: TGTGCCAGTAGTCAAGATTATATAGAAGAGACCCAGTACTTC.

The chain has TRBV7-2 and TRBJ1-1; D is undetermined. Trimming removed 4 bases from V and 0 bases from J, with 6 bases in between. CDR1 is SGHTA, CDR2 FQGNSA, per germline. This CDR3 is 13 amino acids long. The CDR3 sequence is CASSSQMNTEAFF. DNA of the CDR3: TGTGCCAGCAGCTCACAGATGAACACTGAAGCTTTCTTT.

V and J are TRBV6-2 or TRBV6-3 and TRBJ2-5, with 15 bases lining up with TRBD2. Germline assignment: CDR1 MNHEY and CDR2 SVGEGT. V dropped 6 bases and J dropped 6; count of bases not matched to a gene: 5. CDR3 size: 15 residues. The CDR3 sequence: CASSRTSGGAKTQYF. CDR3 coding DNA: TGTGCCAGCAGCCGGACTAGCGGGGGGGCAAAGACCCAGTACTTC.

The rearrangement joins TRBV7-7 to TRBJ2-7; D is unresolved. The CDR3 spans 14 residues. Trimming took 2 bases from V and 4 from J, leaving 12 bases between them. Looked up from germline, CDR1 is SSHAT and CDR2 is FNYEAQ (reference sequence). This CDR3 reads CASSLSESTYEQYF. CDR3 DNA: TGTGCCAGCAGCTTATCGGAGTCGACTTACGAGCAGTACTTC. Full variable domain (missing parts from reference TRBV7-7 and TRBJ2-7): GAGVSQSPRYKVTKRGQDVTLRCDPISSHATLYWYQQALGQGPEFLTYFNYEAQPDKSGLPSDRFSAERPEGSISTLTIQRTEQRDSAMYRCASSLSESTYEQYFGPGTRLTVT.

CDR3 amino acids: CASSLQLDRGLSNTEAFF. The CDR3 coding sequence is TGTGCCAGCAGCCTACAATTAGACAGGGGGCTATCTAACACTGAAGCTTTCTTT. The V and J genes are TRBV7-2 and TRBJ1-1; 10 bases fit TRBD1. CDR1 SGHTA and CDR2 FQGNSA come from the germline V gene. J gave up 2 bases and V 5 bases, and 14 bases lay outside the gene matches. CDR3 size: 18 residues.

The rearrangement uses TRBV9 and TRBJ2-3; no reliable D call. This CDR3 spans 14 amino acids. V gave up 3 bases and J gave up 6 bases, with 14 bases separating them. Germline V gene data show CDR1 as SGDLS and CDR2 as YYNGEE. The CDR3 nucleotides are TGTGCCAGCAGCGACCGCCGAGGTACCGATACGCAGTATTTT. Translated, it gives CASSDRRGTDTQYF.

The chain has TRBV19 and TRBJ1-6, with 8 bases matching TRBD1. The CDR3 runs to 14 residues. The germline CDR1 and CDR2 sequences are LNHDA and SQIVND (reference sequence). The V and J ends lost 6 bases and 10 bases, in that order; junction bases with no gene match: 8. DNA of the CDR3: TGTGCCAGTAGCGGCGGACAGGGACTATCACCCCTCCACTTT. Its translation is CASSGGQGLSPLHF.

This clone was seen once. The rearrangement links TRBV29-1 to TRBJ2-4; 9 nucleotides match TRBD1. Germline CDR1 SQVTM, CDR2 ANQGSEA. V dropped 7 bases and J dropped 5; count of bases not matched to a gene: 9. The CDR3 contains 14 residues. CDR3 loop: CSASPRDRENIQYF. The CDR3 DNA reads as TGCAGCGCCTCCCCCAGGGACAGGGAAAACATTCAGTACTTC.

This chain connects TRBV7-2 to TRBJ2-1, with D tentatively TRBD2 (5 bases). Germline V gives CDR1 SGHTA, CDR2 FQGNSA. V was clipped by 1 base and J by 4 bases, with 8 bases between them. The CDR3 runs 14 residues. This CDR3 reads CASSLGSGYNEQFF. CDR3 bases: TGTGCCAGCAGCTTAGGAAGCGGTTACAATGAGCAGTTCTTC.

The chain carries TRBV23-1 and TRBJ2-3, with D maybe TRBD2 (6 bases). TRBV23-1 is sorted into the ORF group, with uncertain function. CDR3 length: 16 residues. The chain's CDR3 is CDRRGKLATSTDTQYF. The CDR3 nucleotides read TGCGACCGGAGAGGAAAACTAGCCACCAGCACAGATACGCAGTATTTT.

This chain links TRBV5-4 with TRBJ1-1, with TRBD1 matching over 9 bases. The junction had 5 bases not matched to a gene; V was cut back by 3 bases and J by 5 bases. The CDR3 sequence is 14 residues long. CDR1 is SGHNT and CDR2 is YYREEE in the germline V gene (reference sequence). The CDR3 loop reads CASSSGQGRTEAFF. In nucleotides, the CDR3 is TGTGCCAGCAGCTCCGGACAGGGGCGAACTGAAGCTTTCTTT.

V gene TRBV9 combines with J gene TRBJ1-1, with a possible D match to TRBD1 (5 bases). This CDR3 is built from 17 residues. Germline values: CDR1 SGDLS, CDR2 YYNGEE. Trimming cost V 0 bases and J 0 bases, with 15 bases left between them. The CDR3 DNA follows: TGTGCCAGCAGCGTAGGTTTGGGGGGACCTCTGAACACTGAAGCTTTCTTT. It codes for CASSVGLGGPLNTEAFF.

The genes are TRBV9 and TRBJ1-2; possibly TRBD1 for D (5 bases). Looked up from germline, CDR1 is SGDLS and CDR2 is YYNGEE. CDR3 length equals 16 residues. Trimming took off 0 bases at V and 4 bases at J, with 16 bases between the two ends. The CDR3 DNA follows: TGTGCCAGCAGCGTAGAATTAGCCTGGGGCGCCTATGGCTACACCTTC. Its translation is CASSVELAWGAYGYTF.

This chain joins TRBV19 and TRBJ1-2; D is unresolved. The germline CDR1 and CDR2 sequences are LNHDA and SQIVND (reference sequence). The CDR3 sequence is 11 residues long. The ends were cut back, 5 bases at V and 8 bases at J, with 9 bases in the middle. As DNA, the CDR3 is TGTGCCAGTAGTCCCGGGTGGGGCTACACCTTC. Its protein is CASSPGWGYTF.

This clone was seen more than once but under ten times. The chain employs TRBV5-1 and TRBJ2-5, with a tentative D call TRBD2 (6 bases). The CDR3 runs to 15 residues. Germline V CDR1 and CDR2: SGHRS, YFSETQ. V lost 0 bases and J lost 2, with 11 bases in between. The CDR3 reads CASSLAPGDQETQYF. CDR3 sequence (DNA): TGCGCCAGCAGCTTGGCCCCGGGGGATCAAGAGACCCAGTACTTC.

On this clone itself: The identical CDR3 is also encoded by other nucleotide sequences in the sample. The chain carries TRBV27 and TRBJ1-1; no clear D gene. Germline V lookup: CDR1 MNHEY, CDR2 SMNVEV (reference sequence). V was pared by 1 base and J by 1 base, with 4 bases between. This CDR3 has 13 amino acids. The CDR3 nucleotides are TGTGCCAGCAGTTTATTTCGGAACACTGAAGCTTTCTTT. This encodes CASSLFRNTEAFF.

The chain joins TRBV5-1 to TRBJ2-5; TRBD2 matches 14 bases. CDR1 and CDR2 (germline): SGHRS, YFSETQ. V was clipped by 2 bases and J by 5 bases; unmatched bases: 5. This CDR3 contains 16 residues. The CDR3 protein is CASSFTGLAGEETQYF. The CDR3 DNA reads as TGCGCCAGCAGCTTTACGGGACTAGCGGGGGAGGAGACCCAGTACTTC.